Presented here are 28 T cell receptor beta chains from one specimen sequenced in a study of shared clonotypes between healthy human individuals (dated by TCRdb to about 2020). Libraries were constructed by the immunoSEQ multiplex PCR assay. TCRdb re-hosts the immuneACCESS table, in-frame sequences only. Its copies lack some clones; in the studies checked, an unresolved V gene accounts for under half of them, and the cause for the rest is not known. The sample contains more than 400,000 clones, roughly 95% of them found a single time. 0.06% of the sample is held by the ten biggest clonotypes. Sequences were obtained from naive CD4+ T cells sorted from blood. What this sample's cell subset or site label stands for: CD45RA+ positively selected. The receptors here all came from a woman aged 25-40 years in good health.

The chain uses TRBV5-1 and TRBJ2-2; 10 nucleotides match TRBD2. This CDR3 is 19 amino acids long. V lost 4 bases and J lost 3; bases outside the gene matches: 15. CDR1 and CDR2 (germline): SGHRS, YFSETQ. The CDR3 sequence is CASSRYNPSGRADTGELFF. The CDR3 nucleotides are TGCGCCAGCAGCCGTTACAACCCGAGCGGGAGGGCCGACACCGGGGAGCTGTTTTTT.

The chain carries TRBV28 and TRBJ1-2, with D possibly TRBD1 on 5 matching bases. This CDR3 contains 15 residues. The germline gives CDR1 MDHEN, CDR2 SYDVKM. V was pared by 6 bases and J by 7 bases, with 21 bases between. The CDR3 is CASRSTPGPKGGYTF. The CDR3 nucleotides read TGTGCCAGCAGATCCACGCCGGGACCTAAAGGTGGCTACACCTTC.

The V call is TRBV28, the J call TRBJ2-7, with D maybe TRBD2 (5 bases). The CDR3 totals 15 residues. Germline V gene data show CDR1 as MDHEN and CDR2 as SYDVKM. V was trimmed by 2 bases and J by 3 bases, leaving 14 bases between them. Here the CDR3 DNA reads TGTGCCAGCAGTTTACGGGAAGGAGCCGACTACGAGCAGTACTTC. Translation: CASSLREGADYEQYF. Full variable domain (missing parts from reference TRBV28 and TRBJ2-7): DVKVTQSSRYLVKRTGEKVFLECVQDMDHENMFWYRQDPGLGLRLIYFSYDVKMKEKGDIPEGYSVSREKKERFSLILESASTNQTSMYLCASSLREGADYEQYFGPGTRLTVT.

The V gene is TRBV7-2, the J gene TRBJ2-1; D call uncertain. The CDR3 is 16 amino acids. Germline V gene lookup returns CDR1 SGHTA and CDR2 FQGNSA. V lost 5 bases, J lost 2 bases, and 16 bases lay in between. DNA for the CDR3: TGTGCCAGCAGCCCCCGGGCCACCGTCGCCTACAATGAGCAGTTCTTC. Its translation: CASSPRATVAYNEQFF.

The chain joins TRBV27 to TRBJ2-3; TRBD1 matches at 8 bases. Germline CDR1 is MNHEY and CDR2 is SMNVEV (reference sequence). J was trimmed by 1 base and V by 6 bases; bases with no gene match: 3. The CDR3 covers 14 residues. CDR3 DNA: TGTGCCAGCAGGTTGACAGGGGGCACAGATACGCAGTATTTT. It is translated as CASRLTGGTDTQYF.

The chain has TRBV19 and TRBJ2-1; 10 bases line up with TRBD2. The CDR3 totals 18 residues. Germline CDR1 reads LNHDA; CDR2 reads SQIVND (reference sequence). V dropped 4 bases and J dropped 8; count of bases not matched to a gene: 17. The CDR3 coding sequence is TGTGCCAGTAGTACCGAGGGACTAGCGCTCGGGGCCCCACATGAGCAGTTCTTC. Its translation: CASSTEGLALGAPHEQFF.

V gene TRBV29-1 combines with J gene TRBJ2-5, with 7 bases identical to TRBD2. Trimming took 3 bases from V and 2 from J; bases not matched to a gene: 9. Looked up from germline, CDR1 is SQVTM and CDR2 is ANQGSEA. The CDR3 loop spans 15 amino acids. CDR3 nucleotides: TGCAGCGTTGATCCGGGGGGAGTCAGGCAAGAGACCCAGTACTTC. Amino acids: CSVDPGGVRQETQYF.

The CDR3 spells CASRAGTGYEKLFF. CDR3 in DNA: TGCGCCAGCCGCGCCGGGACAGGGTATGAAAAACTGTTTTTT. The chain carries TRBV5-1 and TRBJ1-4; 9 bases fit TRBD1. The CDR3 runs to 14 residues. Germline V gene data show CDR1 as SGHRS and CDR2 as YFSETQ. V gave up 7 bases and J gave up 6 bases; unmatched junction bases: 7.

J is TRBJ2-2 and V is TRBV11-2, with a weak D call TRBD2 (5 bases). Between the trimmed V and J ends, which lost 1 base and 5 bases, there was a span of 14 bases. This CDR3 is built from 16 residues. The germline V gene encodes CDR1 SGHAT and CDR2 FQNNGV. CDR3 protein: CASSLVAGRRTGELFF. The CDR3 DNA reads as TGTGCCAGCAGCTTAGTGGCCGGCCGGAGGACCGGGGAGCTGTTTTTT. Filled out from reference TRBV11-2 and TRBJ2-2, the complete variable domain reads EAGVAQSPRYKIIEKRQSVAFWCNPISGHATLYWYQQILGQGPKLLIQFQNNGVVDDSQLPKDRFSAERLKGVDSTLKIQPAKLEDSAVYLCASSLVAGRRTGELFFGEGSRLTVL.

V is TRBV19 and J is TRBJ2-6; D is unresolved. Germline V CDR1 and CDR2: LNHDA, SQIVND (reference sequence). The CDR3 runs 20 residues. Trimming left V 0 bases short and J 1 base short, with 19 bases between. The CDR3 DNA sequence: TGTGCCAGTAGTATAGAGGGCCCCTCCGTATTGGAATCTGGGGCCAACGTCCTGACTTTC. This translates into CASSIEGPSVLESGANVLTF.

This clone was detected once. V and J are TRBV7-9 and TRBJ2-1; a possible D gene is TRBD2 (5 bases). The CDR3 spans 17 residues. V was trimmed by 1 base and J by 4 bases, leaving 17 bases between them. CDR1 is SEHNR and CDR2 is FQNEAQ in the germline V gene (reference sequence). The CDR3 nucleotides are TGTGCCAGCAGCTTAGGGTCTTCCCGCCGGGGATACAATGAGCAGTTCTTC. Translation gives CASSLGSSRRGYNEQFF. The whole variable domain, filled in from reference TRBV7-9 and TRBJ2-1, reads DTGVSQNPRHKITKRGQNVTFRCDPISEHNRLYWYRQTLGQGPEFLTYFQNEAQLEKSRLLSDRFSAERPKGSFSTLEIQRTEQGDSAMYLCASSLGSSRRGYNEQFFGPGTRLTVL.

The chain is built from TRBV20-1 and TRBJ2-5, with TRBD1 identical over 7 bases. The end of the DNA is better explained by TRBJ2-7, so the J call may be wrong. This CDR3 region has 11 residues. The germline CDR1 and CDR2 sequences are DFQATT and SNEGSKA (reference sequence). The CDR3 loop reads CSAPTGDEQYF. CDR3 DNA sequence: TGCAGTGCTCCCACAGGGGACGAGCAGTACTTC.

The CDR3 region is CASSYSARGRYYGYTF. CDR3 bases: TGTGCCAGCAGTTACTCGGCCCGGGGACGATATTATGGCTACACCTTC. The rearrangement joins TRBV6-5 to TRBJ1-2, with D tentatively TRBD1 (5 bases). This CDR3 contains 16 residues. The ends were cut back, 0 bases at V and 5 bases at J, with 16 bases in the middle. Per germline, CDR1 MNHEY and CDR2 SVGAGI.

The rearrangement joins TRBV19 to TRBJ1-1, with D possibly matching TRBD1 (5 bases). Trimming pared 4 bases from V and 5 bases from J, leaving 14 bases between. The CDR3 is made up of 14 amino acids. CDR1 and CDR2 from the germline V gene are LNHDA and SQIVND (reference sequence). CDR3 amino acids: CASSTSGGITEAFF. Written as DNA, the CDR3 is TGTGCCAGTAGTACCTCCGGGGGGATAACTGAAGCTTTCTTT. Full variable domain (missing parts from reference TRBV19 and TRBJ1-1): DGGITQSPKYLFRKEGQNVTLSCEQNLNHDAMYWYRQDPGQGLRLIYYSQIVNDFQKGDIAEGYSVSREKKESFPLTVTSAQKNPTAFYLCASSTSGGITEAFFGQGTRLTVV.

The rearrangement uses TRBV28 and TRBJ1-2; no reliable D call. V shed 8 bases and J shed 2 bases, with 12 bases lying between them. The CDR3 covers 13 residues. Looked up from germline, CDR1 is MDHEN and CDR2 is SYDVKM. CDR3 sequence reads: CASAKKLNYGYTF. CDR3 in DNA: TGTGCCAGCGCGAAGAAACTGAACTATGGCTACACCTTC.

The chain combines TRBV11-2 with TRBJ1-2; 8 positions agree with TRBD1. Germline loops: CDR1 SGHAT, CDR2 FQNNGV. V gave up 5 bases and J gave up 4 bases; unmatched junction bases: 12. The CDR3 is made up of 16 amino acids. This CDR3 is CASSPIRADRVYGYTF. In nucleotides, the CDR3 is TGTGCCAGCAGCCCTATACGAGCGGACAGGGTCTATGGCTACACCTTC. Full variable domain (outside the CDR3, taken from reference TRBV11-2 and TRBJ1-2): EAGVAQSPRYKIIEKRQSVAFWCNPISGHATLYWYQQILGQGPKLLIQFQNNGVVDDSQLPKDRFSAERLKGVDSTLKIQPAKLEDSAVYLCASSPIRADRVYGYTFGSGTRLTVV.

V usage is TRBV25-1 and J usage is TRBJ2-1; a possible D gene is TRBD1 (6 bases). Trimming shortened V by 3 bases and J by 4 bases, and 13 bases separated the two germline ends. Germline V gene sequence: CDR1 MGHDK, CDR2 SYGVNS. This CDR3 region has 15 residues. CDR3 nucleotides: TGTGCCAGCAGTGACGGGCAGGGGTGGTACAATGAGCAGTTCTTC. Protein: CASSDGQGWYNEQFF. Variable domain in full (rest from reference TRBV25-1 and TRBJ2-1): EADIYQTPRYLVIGTGKKITLECSQTMGHDKMYWYQQDPGMELHLIHYSYGVNSTEKGDLSSESTVSRIRTEHFPLTLESARPSHTSQYLCASSDGQGWYNEQFFGPGTRLTVL.

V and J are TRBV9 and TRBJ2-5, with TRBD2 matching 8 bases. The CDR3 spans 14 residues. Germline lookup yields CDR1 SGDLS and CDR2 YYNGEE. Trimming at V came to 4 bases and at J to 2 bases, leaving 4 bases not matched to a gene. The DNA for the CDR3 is TGTGCCAGCAGCAGAACTAGCGGACAAGAGACCCAGTACTTC. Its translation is CASSRTSGQETQYF.

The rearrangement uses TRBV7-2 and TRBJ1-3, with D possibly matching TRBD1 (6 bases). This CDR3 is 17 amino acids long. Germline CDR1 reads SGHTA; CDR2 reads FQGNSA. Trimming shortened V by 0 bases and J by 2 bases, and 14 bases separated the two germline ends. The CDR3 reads CASSLAFTGGPGNTIYF. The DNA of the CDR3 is TGTGCCAGCAGCTTAGCCTTCACCGGGGGGCCTGGAAACACCATATATTTT.

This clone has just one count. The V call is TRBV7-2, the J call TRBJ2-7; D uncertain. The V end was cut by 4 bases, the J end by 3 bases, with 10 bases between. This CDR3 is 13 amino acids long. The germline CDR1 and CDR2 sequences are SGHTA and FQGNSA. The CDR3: CASSWSTRYEQYF. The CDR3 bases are TGTGCCAGCAGCTGGTCTACACGCTACGAGCAGTACTTC. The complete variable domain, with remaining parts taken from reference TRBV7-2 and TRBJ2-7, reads GAGVSQSPSNKVTEKGKDVELRCDPISGHTALYWYRQSLGQGLEFLIYFQGNSAPDKSGLPSDRFSAERTGGSVSTLTIQRTQQEDSAVYLCASSWSTRYEQYFGPGTRLTVT.

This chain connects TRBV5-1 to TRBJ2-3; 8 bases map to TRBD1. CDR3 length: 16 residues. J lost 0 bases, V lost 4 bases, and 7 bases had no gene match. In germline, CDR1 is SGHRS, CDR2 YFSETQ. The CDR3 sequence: CASSHRTGTSTDTQYF. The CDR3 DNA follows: TGCGCCAGCAGCCACAGGACAGGGACTAGCACAGATACGCAGTATTTT.

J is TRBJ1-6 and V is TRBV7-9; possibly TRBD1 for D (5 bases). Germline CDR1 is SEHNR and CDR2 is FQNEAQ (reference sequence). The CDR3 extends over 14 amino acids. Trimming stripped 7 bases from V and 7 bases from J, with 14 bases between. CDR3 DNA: TGTGCCAGCACCCCCGGGACGGAAAATTCACCCCTCCACTTT. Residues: CASTPGTENSPLHF.

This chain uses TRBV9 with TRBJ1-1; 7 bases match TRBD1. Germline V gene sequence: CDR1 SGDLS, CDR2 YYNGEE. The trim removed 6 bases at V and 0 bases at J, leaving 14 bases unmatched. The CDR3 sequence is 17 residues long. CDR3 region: CASTGIQGHLMNTEAFF. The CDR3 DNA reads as TGTGCCAGCACCGGAATACAGGGGCACCTCATGAACACTGAAGCTTTCTTT.

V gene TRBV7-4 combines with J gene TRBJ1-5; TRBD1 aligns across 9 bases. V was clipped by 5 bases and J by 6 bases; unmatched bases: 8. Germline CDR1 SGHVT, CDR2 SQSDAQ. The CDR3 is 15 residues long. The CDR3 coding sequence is TGTGCCAGCAGCGGGGACAGGGAGGTCGGTCAGCCCCAGCATTTT. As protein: CASSGDREVGQPQHF.

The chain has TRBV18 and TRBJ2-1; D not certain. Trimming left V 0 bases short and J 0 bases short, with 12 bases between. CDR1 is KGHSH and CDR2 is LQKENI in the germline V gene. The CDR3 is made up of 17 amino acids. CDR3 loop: CASSPPSLFSSYNEQFF. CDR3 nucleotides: TGTGCCAGCTCACCACCGTCCCTTTTCAGCTCCTACAATGAGCAGTTCTTC. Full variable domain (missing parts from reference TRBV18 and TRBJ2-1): NAGVMQNPRHLVRRRGQEARLRCSPMKGHSHVYWYRQLPEEGLKFMVYLQKENIIDESGMPKERFSAEFPKEGPSILRIQQVVRGDSAAYFCASSPPSLFSSYNEQFFGPGTRLTVL.

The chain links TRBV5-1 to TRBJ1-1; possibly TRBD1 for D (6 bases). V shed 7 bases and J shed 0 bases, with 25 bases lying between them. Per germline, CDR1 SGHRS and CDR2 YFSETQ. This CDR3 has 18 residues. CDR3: CASRGGFRGRPMNTEAFF. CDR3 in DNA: TGCGCCAGCCGGGGAGGATTTCGGGGGCGACCCATGAACACTGAAGCTTTCTTT.

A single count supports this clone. CDR3 bases: TGTGCCAGCAGTACCCTAGGGATCCCCTACGAGCAGTACTTC. Residues: CASSTLGIPYEQYF. This chain uses TRBV27 with TRBJ2-7, with D uncertain. The CDR3 extends over 14 amino acids. Trimming left V 5 bases short and J 2 bases short, with 13 bases between. CDR1 is MNHEY, CDR2 SMNVEV, per germline (reference sequence).

The CDR3 sequence is CASSTNLQGHPYEQYF. In DNA, the CDR3 is TGTGCCAGCAGTACTAACCTCCAGGGGCACCCCTACGAGCAGTACTTC. This chain connects TRBV28 to TRBJ2-7; tentatively, D is TRBD1 (6 bases). CDR3 length: 16 residues. CDR1 and CDR2 (germline): MDHEN, SYDVKM. V dropped 5 bases and J dropped 2 bases, with 19 bases sitting between them.